This TCR beta chain was sequenced during a study of T cell repertoires in cytomegalovirus infection. V lost 1 base and J lost 6, with 13 bases in between. The CDR3 loop spans 15 amino acids. CDR1 SGHVS and CDR2 FNYEAQ come from the germline V gene. This clonotype was counted at least ten times. Its specificity is unknown. Overall study findings and caveats: Summed frequency of public TCR beta families distinguished CMV carriers with the relevant HLA.

TCRdb redid the calling of the reads with MiXCR, one entry per CDR3 protein. The table shows some 320,000 distinct CDR3 sequences, with just under 30% occurring only once. This chain joins TRBV7-6 and TRBJ1-5; D remains ambiguous. The clonotype comes from a human donor in good health (CMV status not recorded). Some clones in this sample may be carry-over from other donors' samples. This material consisted of cultured PBMCs, taken from culture after CMV antigen stimulation. DNA for the CDR3: TGTGCCAGCAGCTTAGGACTTTCCGGGAGTCAGCCCCAGCATTTT. Residues: CASSLGLSGSQPQHF.